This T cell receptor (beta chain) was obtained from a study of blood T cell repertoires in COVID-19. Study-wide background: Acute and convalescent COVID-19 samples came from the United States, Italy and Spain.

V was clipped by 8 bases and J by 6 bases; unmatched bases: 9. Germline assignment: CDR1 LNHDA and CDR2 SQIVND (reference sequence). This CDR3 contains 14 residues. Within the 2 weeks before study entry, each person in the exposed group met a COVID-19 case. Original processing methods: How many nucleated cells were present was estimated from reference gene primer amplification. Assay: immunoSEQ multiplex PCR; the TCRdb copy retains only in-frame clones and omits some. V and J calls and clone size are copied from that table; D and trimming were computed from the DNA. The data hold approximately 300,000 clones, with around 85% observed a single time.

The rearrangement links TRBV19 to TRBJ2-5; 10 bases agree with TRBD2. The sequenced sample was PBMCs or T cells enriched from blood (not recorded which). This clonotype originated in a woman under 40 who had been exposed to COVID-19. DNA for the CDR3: TGTGCCAGTGGATCTAGCGGGGGTTCTCAGACCCAGTACTTC. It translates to CASGSSGGSQTQYF. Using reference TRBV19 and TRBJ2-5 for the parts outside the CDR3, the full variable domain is DGGITQSPKYLFRKEGQNVTLSCEQNLNHDAMYWYRQDPGQGLRLIYYSQIVNDFQKGDIAEGYSVSREKKESFPLTVTSAQKNPTAFYLCASGSSGGSQTQYFGPGTRLLVL.